The 30 T cell receptor beta chains below were found in one sample sequenced in a study of human T cells and chemical hapten exposure. Time point described: healthy volunteer bleed at 2 weeks. Unfractionated whole blood was the source from which total RNA was extracted. One entry per CDR3 protein results from TCRdb running MiXCR on the RACE reads. The repertoire holds over 85,000 distinct CDR3 sequences, with approximately 9% as singletons. The sequenced sample was whole blood. These receptors were collected from a female donor in good health. Some clones in this sample may be carry-over from other donors' samples.

This clonotype has a handful of counts. The chain employs TRBV29-1 and TRBJ2-3, with TRBD2 matching 14 bases. The CDR3 covers 14 residues. Germline assignment: CDR1 SQVTM and CDR2 ANQGSEA. Trimming at V came to 7 bases and at J to 1 base, leaving 1 base not matched to a gene. The DNA of the CDR3 is TGCAGCGGACTAGCGGGAGGGGGCACAGATACGCAGTATTTT. Translating it yields CSGLAGGGTDTQYF.

V and J are TRBV5-1 and TRBJ1-4; 8 bases match TRBD1. There are 19 residues in the CDR3. With V trimmed by 2 bases and J by 0 bases, 12 bases remained unmatched. The germline CDR1 and CDR2 sequences are SGHRS and YFSETQ. CDR3 DNA: TGCGCCAGCAGCTTTTTGGGACAGGCGAGGACCGCAACTAATGAAAAACTGTTTTTT. It specifies CASSFLGQARTATNEKLFF.

The DNA for the CDR3 is TGTGCCAGCAGTTTATTTACCCGGACTAGCGGGGGCAATGAGCAGTTCTTC. Translating gives CASSLFTRTSGGNEQFF. The chain joins TRBV27 to TRBJ2-1; 13 nucleotides agree with TRBD2. The germline V gene encodes CDR1 MNHEY and CDR2 SMNVEV (reference sequence). The CDR3 has 17 residues. The trim removed 1 base at V and 6 bases at J, leaving 6 bases unmatched.

This clonotype was seen a few times. The chain employs TRBV5-1 and TRBJ1-1; D not resolved. Per germline, CDR1 SGHRS and CDR2 YFSETQ. CDR3 length: 14 amino acids. V was shortened by 4 bases and J by 3 bases, with 13 bases between the two germline ends. The CDR3 spells CASSPQAVYTEAFF. CDR3 nucleotide sequence: TGCGCCAGCAGCCCACAAGCGGTGTACACTGAAGCTTTCTTT.

This clonotype was counted between two and nine times. The rearrangement links TRBV11-2 to TRBJ2-5, with 11 bases that match TRBD2. CDR1 and CDR2 (germline): SGHAT, FQNNGV. The J segment lost 2 bases and the V segment lost 5 bases, leaving 7 bases of the junction unmatched. The CDR3 length is 16 residues. This CDR3 reads CASSKGLAVRQETQYF. Written as DNA, the CDR3 is TGTGCCAGCAGCAAGGGACTAGCGGTGAGACAAGAGACCCAGTACTTC.

V and J are TRBV29-1 and TRBJ2-2; D is ambiguous. V lost 4 bases, J lost 6 bases, and 18 bases lay in between. The CDR3 runs 15 residues. Looked up from germline, CDR1 is SQVTM and CDR2 is ANQGSEA. The CDR3 is CSVVLAEKVAGELFF. As DNA, the CDR3 is TGCAGCGTTGTGCTGGCAGAGAAAGTAGCCGGGGAGCTGTTTTTT.

V gene TRBV19 combines with J gene TRBJ2-3; 8 bases line up with TRBD2. Trimming removed 4 bases from V and 0 bases from J; junction bases left unmatched: 9. Germline V gene data show CDR1 as LNHDA and CDR2 as SQIVND (reference sequence). CDR3 size: 17 residues. CDR3 residues: CASSNPGLGISTDTQYF. DNA for the CDR3: TGTGCCAGTAGTAATCCGGGACTAGGGATTAGCACAGATACGCAGTATTTT.

This clonotype has at least ten counts. This chain uses TRBV2 with TRBJ2-5; 9 positions match TRBD1. The CDR3 is 17 residues long. Trimming took 8 bases from V and 1 from J; bases not matched to a gene: 14. Germline assignment: CDR1 SNHLY and CDR2 FYNNEI. The CDR3 loop reads CASAGDRVSLGQETQYF. CDR3 nucleotides: TGTGCCAGCGCAGGGGACAGGGTGAGCCTGGGCCAAGAGACCCAGTACTTC.

CDR3 loop: CASSLAVLAYNEQFF. The CDR3 DNA sequence: TGCGCCAGCAGCTTGGCCGTTCTCGCCTACAATGAGCAGTTCTTC. This chain uses TRBV5-1 with TRBJ2-1; D call uncertain. The CDR3 runs to 15 residues. Germline assignment: CDR1 SGHRS and CDR2 YFSETQ. Trimming took off 0 bases at V and 2 bases at J, with 9 bases between the two ends.

The genes are TRBV20-1 and TRBJ2-3; no firm D call. Germline CDR1 is DFQATT and CDR2 is SNEGSKA (reference sequence). The CDR3 is 15 residues long. V lost 0 bases to trimming and J lost 1 base, with 11 bases between them. The CDR3 DNA reads TGCAGTGCTAGAGATAATGGTCGCCGCACAGATACGCAGTATTTT. This gives the protein CSARDNGRRTDTQYF.

This clonotype was found a few times. The chain employs TRBV20-1 and TRBJ2-7, with D possibly being TRBD1 (6 bases). V lost 6 bases and J 4 bases, leaving 16 bases between the germline ends. Germline V CDR1 and CDR2: DFQATT, SNEGSKA (reference sequence). CDR3 length: 13 residues. The CDR3 region has the DNA TGCAGTGCCCCCCCAGGGGACCGTTACGAGCAGTACTTC. Protein sequence: CSAPPGDRYEQYF.

This clonotype was detected ten times or more. This chain uses TRBV4-2 with TRBJ1-6; D possibly corresponds to TRBD1 (5 bases). The V gene lost 0 bases and the J gene lost 11 bases, with 14 bases spanning the gap. The V gene's germline CDR1 is LGHNA and CDR2 YNFKEQ. The CDR3 length is 15 residues. Here the CDR3 reads CASSQDSKGTTPLHF. The CDR3 DNA follows: TGTGCCAGCAGCCAAGATTCAAAAGGGACCACACCCCTCCACTTT.

This rearrangement joins TRBV27 to TRBJ1-5; 7 nucleotides line up with TRBD1. V lost 6 bases, J lost 5 bases, and 4 bases stayed unmatched. This CDR3 contains 13 residues. Germline V gene lookup returns CDR1 MNHEY and CDR2 SMNVEV (reference sequence). CDR3 sequence reads: CASSDTGDQPQHF. The CDR3 bases are TGTGCCAGCAGCGATACAGGGGATCAGCCCCAGCATTTT.

This clonotype was detected many times. V usage is TRBV19 and J usage is TRBJ1-2; D is unclear. This CDR3 is built from 15 residues. Trimming removed 6 bases at V and 4 bases at J, with 18 bases between. Germline V gives CDR1 LNHDA, CDR2 SQIVND (reference sequence). The CDR3 region is CASRKKDGDSYGYTF. The CDR3 bases are TGTGCCAGTAGGAAGAAAGACGGAGACTCCTATGGCTACACCTTC.

The chain recombines TRBV6-1 with TRBJ1-1; TRBD1 agrees at 8 bases. The CDR3 totals 15 residues. J was trimmed by 0 bases and V by 4 bases; bases with no gene match: 4. CDR1 and CDR2 (germline): MNHNS, SASEGT. DNA of the CDR3: TGTGCCAGCAGTGCCGGGACAGGTATGAACACTGAAGCTTTCTTT. Translating it yields CASSAGTGMNTEAFF.

Remarks on this clonotype: This may stem from a read error, because a much larger clone lies one nucleotide away. This chain uses TRBV5-5 with TRBJ1-3; D is uncertain. This CDR3 is 13 amino acids long. Germline CDR1 reads SGHKS; CDR2 reads YYEKEE (reference sequence). CDR3 sequence (DNA): TGTGCCAGCAGCTTGGAAGCTGGAAACACCAAATATTTT. This encodes CASSLEAGNTKYF.

V is TRBV6-1 and J is TRBJ2-7, with D perhaps matching TRBD2 (5 bases). Germline assignment: CDR1 MNHNS and CDR2 SASEGT. The CDR3 is 13 residues long. Trimming stripped 3 bases from V and 2 bases from J, with 8 bases between. As DNA, the CDR3 is TGTGCCAGCAGTGAGACCGGGGCCTACGAGCAGTACTTC. This translates into CASSETGAYEQYF.

This clonotype was seen only a few times. V gene TRBV20-1 combines with J gene TRBJ2-1; D is uncertain. The CDR3 contains 13 residues. V was shortened by 5 bases and J by 6 bases, with 14 bases between the two germline ends. The germline CDR1 and CDR2 sequences are DFQATT and SNEGSKA (reference sequence). The CDR3 DNA reads TGCAGTGCTTCAGCAGGTACCTTCAATGAGCAGTTCTTC. Amino acids: CSASAGTFNEQFF.

This clonotype was counted only a few times. The rearrangement links TRBV20-1 to TRBJ2-3; perhaps TRBD2 as D (5 bases). CDR3 length: 12 residues. V dropped 1 base and J dropped 6 bases, with 8 bases sitting between them. Per the germline V gene, CDR1 is DFQATT and CDR2 is SNEGSKA (reference sequence). This chain's CDR3 is CSARVGGDTQYF. The CDR3 DNA sequence: TGCAGTGCTAGAGTGGGCGGGGATACGCAGTATTTT.

The table lists this clonotype with many counts. The chain carries TRBV30 and TRBJ2-1; perhaps TRBD2 as D (5 bases). The length of the CDR3 is 14 residues. Germline CDR1 and CDR2: GTSNPN and SVGIG (reference sequence). With 4 bases removed from V and 0 bases from J, the gap between germline ends came to 10 bases. The CDR3 sequence: CAWNPGSSYNEQFF. CDR3 nucleotide sequence: TGTGCCTGGAATCCGGGGAGCTCCTACAATGAGCAGTTCTTC.

About this clonotype: A much larger clone differs from this one at a single base, so this may be a read error. V usage is TRBV13 and J usage is TRBJ2-5, with 7 bases aligning to TRBD2. Germline CDR1 and CDR2: PRHDT and FYEKMQ (reference sequence). CDR3 length: 14 residues. The CDR3 here is CVSSGAGSGETQYF. The CDR3 coding sequence is TGTGTCAGCAGCGGAGCGGGAAGTGGAGAGACCCAGTACTTC.

In its sample, this clonotype was seen many times. CDR3 region: CASSSWGRTQHF. The CDR3 DNA reads as TGTGCCAGTAGTTCTTGGGGGAGGACCCAGCATTTT. The V call is TRBV19, the J call TRBJ1-5; a weak D match, TRBD1 (5 bases). Trimming shortened V by 5 bases and J by 11 bases, and 13 bases separated the two germline ends. The germline CDR1 and CDR2 sequences are LNHDA and SQIVND (reference sequence). This CDR3 has 12 amino acids.

This clonotype was counted a few times. The rearrangement uses TRBV5-1 and TRBJ2-3; weak D call: TRBD1 (5 bases). This CDR3 region has 15 residues. Germline V gene sequence: CDR1 SGHRS, CDR2 YFSETQ. V was pared by 2 bases and J by 2 bases, with 12 bases between. CDR3 protein: CASSFDSRHTDTQYF. CDR3 nucleotide sequence: TGCGCCAGCAGCTTTGACAGTAGACACACAGATACGCAGTATTTT.

The table lists this clonotype with many counts. The rearrangement links TRBV6-5 to TRBJ2-3; no clear D. The CDR3 runs 15 residues. The V gene's germline CDR1 is MNHEY and CDR2 SVGAGI. V gave up 0 bases and J gave up 2 bases, with 9 bases separating them. The CDR3 region has the DNA TGTGCCAGCAGTTACTCGAATACGATCACAGATACGCAGTATTTT. Amino acid sequence: CASSYSNTITDTQYF.

In its sample, this clonotype was seen many times. The gene calls are TRBV15 and TRBJ2-1; the match to TRBD2 covers 7 bases. The CDR3 is made up of 15 amino acids. The V gene's germline CDR1 is LNHNV and CDR2 YYDKDF (reference sequence). The V segment lost 1 base and the J segment 5 bases; nucleotides outside the gene matches: 5. The CDR3: CATSRARLADNEQFF. The CDR3 region has the DNA TGTGCCACCAGCAGAGCTCGGCTAGCGGACAATGAGCAGTTCTTC.

This clonotype was recorded many times. This sequence joins TRBV7-9 and TRBJ1-1, with TRBD1 matching over 11 bases. The CDR3 extends over 18 amino acids. Trimming removed 3 bases from V and 0 bases from J; junction bases left unmatched: 9. Germline loops: CDR1 SEHNR, CDR2 FQNEAQ (reference sequence). DNA for the CDR3: TGTGCCAGCAGCTTCGCCCAAGGACAGGGGGCCTTGAACACTGAAGCTTTCTTT. Its translation: CASSFAQGQGALNTEAFF.

J is TRBJ2-5 and V is TRBV29-1; 8 bases fit TRBD2. The germline V gene has CDR1 SQVTM and CDR2 ANQGSEA. The CDR3 runs 14 residues. The J segment lost 3 bases and the V segment lost 2 bases, leaving 5 bases of the junction unmatched. The CDR3 loop is CSVEFGSGEETQYF. CDR3 DNA: TGCAGCGTTGAATTTGGTAGCGGGGAAGAGACCCAGTACTTC.

This clonotype was seen ten or more times. The CDR3 is CASSFAGHKETQYF. The DNA for the CDR3 is TGTGCCAGCAGCTTCGCGGGGCACAAAGAGACCCAGTACTTC. The chain links TRBV7-2 to TRBJ2-5, with D possibly being TRBD2 (6 bases). Germline V gene lookup returns CDR1 SGHTA and CDR2 FQGNSA. The CDR3 extends over 14 amino acids. Trimming removed 3 bases from V and 3 bases from J, with 11 bases in between.

V usage is TRBV12-3 or TRBV12-4 and J usage is TRBJ2-5; D not certain. This CDR3 spans 12 amino acids. The V end lost 6 bases, the J end lost 6 bases, and 11 bases lay between the germline ends. DNA for the CDR3: TGTGCCAGCAGCCCCTTTCGCCAGACCCAGTACTTC. Its translation is CASSPFRQTQYF.

Regarding this clonotype: With a much larger clone just one base away, this may be a read error. The rearrangement uses TRBV4-2 and TRBJ1-1; 8 nucleotides agree with TRBD1. Trimming at V came to 5 bases and at J to 1 base, leaving 6 bases not matched to a gene. The CDR3 length is 15 residues. The V gene's germline CDR1 is LGHNA and CDR2 YNFKEQ. The CDR3 DNA reads TGTGCCAGCAGCACGAGACAGGGGAGGAACACTGAAGCTTTCTTT. It is translated as CASSTRQGRNTEAFF.